The table lists the clone carrying this TCR beta chain with a few counts. Trimming shortened V by 6 bases and J by 7 bases, and 10 bases separated the two germline ends. Germline loops: CDR1 MRHNA, CDR2 SNTAGT. The CDR3 consists of 13 residues. In the original processing: Counts of nucleated cells, estimated from reference gene primer amplification, were obtained. Profiled with immunoSEQ multiplex PCR; TCRdb holds only in-frame clones, not every one. The DNA gave D and trimming, while V, J and clone size come from that table. The top ten hold nearly 4.5% of the sample, which has about 200,000 clones, approximately 84% seen once. The data were obtained in a study of blood T cell repertoires in COVID-19. Study background: The study drew acute and convalescent COVID-19 samples from the United States, Italy and Spain.

This chain joins TRBV6-4 and TRBJ1-6, with D possibly being TRBD1 (6 bases). This clonotype was sampled from a man in his forties or fifties with acute or convalescent COVID-19. Sequenced input: peripheral blood. The CDR3 loop reads CASRGTRNSPLHF. The CDR3 nucleotides are TGTGCCAGCAGGGGGACACGGAATTCACCCCTCCACTTT.